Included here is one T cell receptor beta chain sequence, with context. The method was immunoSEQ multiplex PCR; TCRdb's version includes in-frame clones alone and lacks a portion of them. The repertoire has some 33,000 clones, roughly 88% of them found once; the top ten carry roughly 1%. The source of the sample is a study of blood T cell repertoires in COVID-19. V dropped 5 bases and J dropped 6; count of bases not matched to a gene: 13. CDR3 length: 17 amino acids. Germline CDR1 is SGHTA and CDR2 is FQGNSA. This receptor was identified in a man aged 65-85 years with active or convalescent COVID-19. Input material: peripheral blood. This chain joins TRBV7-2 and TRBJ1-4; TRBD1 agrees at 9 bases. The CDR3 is CASSQVPGGQGYEKLFF. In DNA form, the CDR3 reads TGTGCCAGCAGCCAGGTTCCCGGGGGACAGGGATATGAAAAACTGTTTTTT.